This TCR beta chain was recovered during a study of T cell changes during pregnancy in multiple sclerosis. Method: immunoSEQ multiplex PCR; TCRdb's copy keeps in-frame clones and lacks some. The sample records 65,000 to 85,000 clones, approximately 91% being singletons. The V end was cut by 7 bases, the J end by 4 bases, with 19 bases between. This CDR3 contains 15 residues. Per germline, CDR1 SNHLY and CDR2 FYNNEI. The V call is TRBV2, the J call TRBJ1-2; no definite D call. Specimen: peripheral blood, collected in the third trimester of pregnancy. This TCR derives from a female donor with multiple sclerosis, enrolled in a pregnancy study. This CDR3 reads CASTSEPRAAYGYTF. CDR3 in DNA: TGTGCCAGCACCTCCGAGCCTCGTGCCGCCTATGGCTACACCTTC. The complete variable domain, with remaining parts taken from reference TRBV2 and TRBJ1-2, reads EPEVTQTPSHQVTQMGQEVILRCVPISNHLYFYWYRQILGQKVEFLVSFYNNEISEKSEIFDDQFSVERPDGSNFTLKIRSTKLEDSAMYFCASTSEPRAAYGYTFGSGTRLTVV.